These 4 T cell receptor beta chains share one sample of origin, sequenced in a study of shared clonotypes between healthy human individuals. TCRdb keeps only in-frame clones here, not all; method: immunoSEQ multiplex PCR. The sample includes over a million clones, around 78% seen only once; the top ten take around 0.6%. Sequencing was carried out using memory CD4+ T cells from PBMCs. Subset: CD45RA-negative fraction. The receptors derive from a man younger than 35 in good health. Some clones in this sample may be carry-over from other donors' samples.

V usage is TRBV27 and J usage is TRBJ1-2; no reliable D call. Trimming stripped 0 bases from V and 5 bases from J, with 10 bases between. The CDR3 length is 14 residues. CDR1 is MNHEY and CDR2 is SMNVEV in the germline V gene (reference sequence). CDR3 loop: CASSLSIWGYGYTF. The CDR3 DNA reads TGTGCCAGCAGTTTATCGATTTGGGGTTATGGCTACACCTTC.

V is TRBV6-5 and J is TRBJ2-1; D gene unclear. CDR3 length: 15 amino acids. V was clipped by 2 bases and J by 0 bases, with 8 bases between them. Germline V gives CDR1 MNHEY, CDR2 SVGAGI. CDR3 DNA: TGTGCCAGCAGTTACGAATCCAGCTCCTACAATGAGCAGTTCTTC. It codes for CASSYESSSYNEQFF.

The chain couples TRBV4-3 to TRBJ2-5, with D perhaps TRBD1 or TRBD2 (5 bases each). Trimming shortened V by 1 base and J by 2 bases, and 17 bases separated the two germline ends. This CDR3 has 17 amino acids. CDR1 and CDR2 (germline): LGHNA, YSLEER. The CDR3: CASSQGAGTASQETQYF. As DNA, the CDR3 is TGCGCCAGCAGCCAAGGGGCCGGGACGGCTAGTCAAGAGACCCAGTACTTC.

This clone was detected only a few times. This sample includes further DNA sequences coding for the same CDR3. This rearrangement joins TRBV5-6 to TRBJ1-4, with D unclear. Trimming stripped 1 base from V and 6 bases from J, with 4 bases between. The germline V gene encodes CDR1 SGHDT and CDR2 YYEEEE. The CDR3 has 12 amino acids. DNA of the CDR3: TGTGCCAGCAGCTTGACCGATGAAAAACTGTTTTTT. Its protein is CASSLTDEKLFF.